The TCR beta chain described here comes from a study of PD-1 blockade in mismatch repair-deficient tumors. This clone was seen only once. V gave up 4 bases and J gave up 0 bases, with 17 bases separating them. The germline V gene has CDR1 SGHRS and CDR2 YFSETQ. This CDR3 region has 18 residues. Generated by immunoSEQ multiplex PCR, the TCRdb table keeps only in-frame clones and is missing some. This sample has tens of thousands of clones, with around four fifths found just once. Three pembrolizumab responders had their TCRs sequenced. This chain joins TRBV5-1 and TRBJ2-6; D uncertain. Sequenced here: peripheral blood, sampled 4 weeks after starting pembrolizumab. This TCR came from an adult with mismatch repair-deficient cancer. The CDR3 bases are TGCGCCAGCAGCCCGCAGGCCAGTTATAGCTCTGGGGCCAACGTCCTGACTTTC. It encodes CASSPQASYSSGANVLTF.